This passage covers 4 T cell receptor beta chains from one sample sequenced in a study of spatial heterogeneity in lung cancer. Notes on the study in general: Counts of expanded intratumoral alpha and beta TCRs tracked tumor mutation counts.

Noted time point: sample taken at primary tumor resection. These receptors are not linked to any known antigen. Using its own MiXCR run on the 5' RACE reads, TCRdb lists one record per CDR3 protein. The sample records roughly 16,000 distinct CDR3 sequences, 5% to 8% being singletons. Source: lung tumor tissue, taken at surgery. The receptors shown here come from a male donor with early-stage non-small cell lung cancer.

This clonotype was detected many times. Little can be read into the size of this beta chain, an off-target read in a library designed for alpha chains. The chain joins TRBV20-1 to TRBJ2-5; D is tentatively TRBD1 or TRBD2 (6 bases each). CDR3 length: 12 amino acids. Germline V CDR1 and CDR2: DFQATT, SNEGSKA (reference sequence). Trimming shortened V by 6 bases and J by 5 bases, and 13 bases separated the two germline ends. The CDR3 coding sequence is TGCAGTGCCCAGGGGCTAGCGGAGACCCAGTACTTC. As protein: CSAQGLAETQYF.

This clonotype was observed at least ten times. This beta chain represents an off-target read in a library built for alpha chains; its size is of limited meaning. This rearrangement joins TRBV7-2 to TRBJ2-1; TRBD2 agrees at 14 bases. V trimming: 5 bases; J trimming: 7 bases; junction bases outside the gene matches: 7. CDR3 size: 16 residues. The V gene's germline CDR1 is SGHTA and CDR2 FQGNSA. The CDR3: CASSPRTSGGTNEQFF. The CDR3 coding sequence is TGTGCCAGCAGCCCCAGGACTAGCGGGGGGACAAATGAGCAGTTCTTC.

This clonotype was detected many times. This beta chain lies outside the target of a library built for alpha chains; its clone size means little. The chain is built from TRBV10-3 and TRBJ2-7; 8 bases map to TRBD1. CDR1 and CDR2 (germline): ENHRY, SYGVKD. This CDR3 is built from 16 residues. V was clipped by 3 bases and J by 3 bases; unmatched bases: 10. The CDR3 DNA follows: TGTGCCATCAGTGAAGACGACAGGGGTCTTTACTACGAGCAGTACTTC. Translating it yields CAISEDDRGLYYEQYF.

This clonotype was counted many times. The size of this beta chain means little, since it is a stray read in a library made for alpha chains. The CDR3 here is CSARSRNTYEQYF. CDR3 DNA: TGCAGTGCTAGATCCAGGAATACCTACGAGCAGTACTTC. The chain has TRBV20-1 and TRBJ2-7; D uncertain. The CDR3 contains 13 residues. Germline loops: CDR1 DFQATT, CDR2 SNEGSKA (reference sequence). V lost 2 bases and J lost 2, with 10 bases in between.